The 2 T cell receptor beta chains below were found in one sample sequenced in a study of T cell responses to AZD1222 COVID-19 vaccine. Sequencing was performed with immunoSEQ multiplex PCR; in TCRdb, only in-frame clones are kept and a portion is missing. The profile shows approximately 50,000 clones, about 85% of them singletons. Sequenced here: peripheral blood, sampled on day 0 of MenACWY control vaccination. Receptors originate from an adult in good health.

This rearrangement joins TRBV10-3 to TRBJ2-3; 10 bases align to TRBD2. CDR1 and CDR2 (germline): ENHRY, SYGVKD. This CDR3 has 15 residues. V was clipped by 6 bases and J by 1 base; unmatched bases: 4. The CDR3 loop reads CAISSGTSGTDTQYF. The DNA of the CDR3 is TGTGCCATCAGCTCCGGGACTAGCGGCACAGATACGCAGTATTTT.

This chain connects TRBV19 to TRBJ2-7, with D perhaps TRBD1 (6 bases). The V gene's germline CDR1 is LNHDA and CDR2 SQIVND (reference sequence). The V and J ends lost 3 bases and 0 bases respectively, with 12 bases between them. The CDR3 has 15 residues. The CDR3 nucleotides read TGTGCCAGTAGTATGGGACACCTGAGCTCCTACGAGCAGTACTTC. It encodes CASSMGHLSSYEQYF.